The 2 T cell receptor beta chains given below trace back to one sample, sequenced in a study of T-cell memory formation after mild COVID-19 (dated by TCRdb to the early 2020s). Libraries were prepared through 5' RACE. These reads were obtained on an Illumina NovaSeq 6000. TCRdb passed the public sequencing reads through fastp at Q25 and MiXCR, retaining productive beta sequences. Every distinct CDR3 protein forms one entry, paired with its most common genes and DNA. The sample contains about 470,000 distinct CDR3 sequences, over 15% of them found a single time. Jointly, the top ten make up 9% to 15% of the sample. Sequenced material: PBMCs or a T cell subset sorted from them (not recorded which). Receptors originate from an adult woman who had mild COVID-19 (a few samples of this study predate the infection). The sample titles of this study are shuffled in the database, so cell type and time point are left out; the donor was told from shared clones.

The chain joins TRBV7-2 to TRBJ2-7; D is uncertain. CDR1 SGHTA and CDR2 FQGNSA come from the germline V gene. Trimming removed 5 bases from V and 6 bases from J, with 14 bases in between. CDR3 length: 13 residues. CDR3 loop: CASSPSLAREQYF. CDR3 sequence (DNA): TGTGCCAGCAGCCCCTCTTTAGCTCGCGAGCAGTACTTC.

This clonotype has only a few counts. The chain links TRBV5-6 to TRBJ2-1, with D tentatively TRBD1 (5 bases). The length of the CDR3 is 16 residues. V was trimmed by 0 bases and J by 0 bases, leaving 10 bases between them. Germline V gene data show CDR1 as SGHDT and CDR2 as YYEEEE. CDR3 sequence: CASSLGGILSYNEQFF. The CDR3 DNA is TGTGCCAGCAGCTTGGGGGGCATCCTCTCCTACAATGAGCAGTTCTTC.